This is a list of T cell receptor beta chains from one sample in a study of T cell changes during pregnancy in multiple sclerosis. Profiled with immunoSEQ multiplex PCR; TCRdb holds only in-frame clones, not every one. The table includes 40,000 to 50,000 clones, 94% detected once. This sample comprised CD4+ T cells from peripheral blood mononuclear cells, obtained in the first trimester of pregnancy. These receptors came from a female donor with multiple sclerosis, enrolled in a pregnancy study. CDR3s leave out the opening cysteine and the closing phenylalanine or tryptophan. Fields, in order: V gene, J gene, CDR3 protein.

TRBV7-6	TRBJ2-5	ASSLGTSGGLETQY
TRBV19	TRBJ1-3	ASSQNSGNTIY
TRBV7-2	TRBJ2-1	ASTLAGGQYEQF
TRBV20-1	TRBJ2-5	SAREGETQY
TRBV9	TRBJ2-7	ASSVGSGGYYEQY
TRBV6-6	TRBJ2-7	ASRDSNSYEQY
TRBV30	TRBJ2-7	AWRRQGSSYEQY
TRBV29-1	TRBJ1-2	SVGEVYGYT
TRBV4-1	TRBJ2-3	ASSLPSDTQY
TRBV5-4	TRBJ2-1	ASSLEGQVYNEQF
TRBV19	TRBJ1-2	ASTQPTGTNYGYT
TRBV2	TRBJ1-6	ASSVTDRALRGNSPLH
TRBV30	TRBJ2-2	ACRDLPRRGTGELF
TRBV10-3	TRBJ1-2	AIWGQNKYGYT
TRBV19	TRBJ1-6	ASKDIKVSPLH
TRBV7-6	TRBJ1-6	ASSPRTGDNSPLH
TRBV10-2	TRBJ2-5	ASTPARGIKETQY
TRBV19	TRBJ2-1	ASSIRNRGEQF
TRBV7-9	TRBJ2-3	ASSFSMGGAVTDTQY
TRBV5-4	TRBJ2-1	ASSRTADNEQF
TRBV13	TRBJ1-2	ASSLTPDRLKGYT
TRBV11-2	TRBJ2-2	ASSLKGTGGPGELF
TRBV4-2	TRBJ1-2	ASSQEHVRPQGNYGYT
TRBV29-1	TRBJ2-3	SGDGGGTDTQY
TRBV4-2	TRBJ1-1	ASSQDSTAMNTEAF
TRBV6-6	TRBJ1-3	ASSRQGNTGNTIY
TRBV9	TRBJ2-5	ASSGGLAETQY
TRBV2	TRBJ1-1	ASRYPQGRAF